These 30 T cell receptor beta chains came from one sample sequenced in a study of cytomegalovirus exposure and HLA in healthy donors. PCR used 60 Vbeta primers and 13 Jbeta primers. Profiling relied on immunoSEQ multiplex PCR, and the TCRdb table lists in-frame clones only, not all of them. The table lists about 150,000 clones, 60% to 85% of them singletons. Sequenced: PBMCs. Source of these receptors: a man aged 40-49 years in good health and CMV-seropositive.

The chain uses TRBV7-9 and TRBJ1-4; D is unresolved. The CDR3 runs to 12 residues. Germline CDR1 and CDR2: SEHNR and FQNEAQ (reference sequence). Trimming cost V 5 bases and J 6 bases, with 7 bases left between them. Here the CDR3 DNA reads TGTGCCAGCAGCACCCGGTATGAAAAACTGTTTTTT. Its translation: CASSTRYEKLFF.

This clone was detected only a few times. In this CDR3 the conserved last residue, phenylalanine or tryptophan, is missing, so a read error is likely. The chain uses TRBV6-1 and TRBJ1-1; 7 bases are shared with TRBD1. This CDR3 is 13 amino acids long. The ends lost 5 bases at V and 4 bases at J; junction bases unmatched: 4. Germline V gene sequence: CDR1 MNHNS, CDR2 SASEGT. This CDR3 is CASSPTGVTEAFS. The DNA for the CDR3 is TGTGCCAGCAGTCCAACAGGGGTCACTGAAGCTTTCTCT.

Here the CDR3 reads CASSAPAGGTGELFF. In DNA, the CDR3 is TGTGCCAGCAGCGCCCCAGCGGGGGGCACCGGGGAGCTGTTTTTT. The chain is built from TRBV7-2 and TRBJ2-2; the match to TRBD2 covers 9 bases. Germline V gene lookup returns CDR1 SGHTA and CDR2 FQGNSA. V lost 5 bases and J lost 4; bases outside the gene matches: 5. This CDR3 has 15 amino acids.

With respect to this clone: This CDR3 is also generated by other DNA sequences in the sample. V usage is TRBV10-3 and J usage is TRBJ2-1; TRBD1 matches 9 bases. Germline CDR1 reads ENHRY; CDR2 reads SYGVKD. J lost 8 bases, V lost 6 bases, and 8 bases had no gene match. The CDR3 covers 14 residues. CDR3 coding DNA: TGTGCCATCAGCGCGGGGACAGGGAGGGATGAGCAGTTCTTC. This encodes CAISAGTGRDEQFF.

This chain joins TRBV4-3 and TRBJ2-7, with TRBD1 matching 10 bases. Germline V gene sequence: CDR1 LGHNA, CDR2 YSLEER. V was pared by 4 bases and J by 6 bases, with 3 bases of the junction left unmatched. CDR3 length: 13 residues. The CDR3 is CASSRRTGGEQYF. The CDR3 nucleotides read TGCGCCAGCAGCCGGCGGACAGGGGGCGAGCAGTACTTC.

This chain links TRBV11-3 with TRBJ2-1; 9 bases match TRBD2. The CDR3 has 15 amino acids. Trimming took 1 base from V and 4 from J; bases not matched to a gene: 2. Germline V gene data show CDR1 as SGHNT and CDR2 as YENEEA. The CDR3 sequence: CASSLGLAVYNEQFF. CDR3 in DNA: TGTGCCAGCAGCTTAGGACTAGCGGTATACAATGAGCAGTTCTTC.

The DNA of the CDR3 is TGTGCCAGCAGCGACAGGATTACCTTTACTGAAGCTTTCTTT. Amino acid sequence: CASSDRITFTEAFF. The V gene is TRBV6-1, the J gene TRBJ1-1, with a tentative D call TRBD1 (6 bases). Trimming shortened V by 6 bases and J by 5 bases, and 16 bases separated the two germline ends. Germline CDR1 reads MNHNS; CDR2 reads SASEGT. This CDR3 spans 14 amino acids.

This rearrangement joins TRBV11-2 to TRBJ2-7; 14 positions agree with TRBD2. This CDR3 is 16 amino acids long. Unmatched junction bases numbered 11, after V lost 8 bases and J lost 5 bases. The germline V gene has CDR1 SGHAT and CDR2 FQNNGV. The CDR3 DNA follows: TGTGCCAGCCGGCCTACCGGGACTAGCGGGAGAAACGAGCAGTACTTC. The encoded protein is CASRPTGTSGRNEQYF.

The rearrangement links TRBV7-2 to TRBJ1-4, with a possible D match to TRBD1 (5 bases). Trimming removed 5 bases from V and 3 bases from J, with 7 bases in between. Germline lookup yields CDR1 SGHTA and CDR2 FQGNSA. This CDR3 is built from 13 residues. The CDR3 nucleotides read TGTGCCAGCAGCCGACAGTCTAATGAAAAACTGTTTTTT. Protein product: CASSRQSNEKLFF. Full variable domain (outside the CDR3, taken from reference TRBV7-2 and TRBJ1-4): GAGVSQSPSNKVTEKGKDVELRCDPISGHTALYWYRQSLGQGLEFLIYFQGNSAPDKSGLPSDRFSAERTGGSVSTLTIQRTQQEDSAVYLCASSRQSNEKLFFGSGTQLSVL.

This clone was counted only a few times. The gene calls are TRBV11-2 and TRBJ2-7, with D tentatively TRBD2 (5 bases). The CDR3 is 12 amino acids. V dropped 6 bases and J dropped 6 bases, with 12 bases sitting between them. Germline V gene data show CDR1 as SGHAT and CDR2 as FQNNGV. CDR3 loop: CASSLEVGEQYF. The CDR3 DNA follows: TGTGCCAGCAGTTTGGAGGTCGGCGAGCAGTACTTC. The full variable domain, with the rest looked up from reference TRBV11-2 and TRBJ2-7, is EAGVAQSPRYKIIEKRQSVAFWCNPISGHATLYWYQQILGQGPKLLIQFQNNGVVDDSQLPKDRFSAERLKGVDSTLKIQPAKLEDSAVYLCASSLEVGEQYFGPGTRLTVT.

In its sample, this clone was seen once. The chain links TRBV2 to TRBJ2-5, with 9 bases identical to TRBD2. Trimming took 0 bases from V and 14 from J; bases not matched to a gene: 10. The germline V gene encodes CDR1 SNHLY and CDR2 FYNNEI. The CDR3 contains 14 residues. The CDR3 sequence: CASSEALLAGSHYF. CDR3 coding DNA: TGTGCCAGCAGTGAAGCGCTTCTAGCGGGAAGCCACTACTTC.

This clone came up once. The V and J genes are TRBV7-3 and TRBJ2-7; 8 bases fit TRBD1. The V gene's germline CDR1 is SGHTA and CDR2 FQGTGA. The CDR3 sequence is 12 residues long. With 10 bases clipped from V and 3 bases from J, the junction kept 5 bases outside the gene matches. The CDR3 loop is CANRDRYYEQYF. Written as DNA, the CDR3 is TGTGCCAACCGGGACAGGTACTACGAGCAGTACTTC.

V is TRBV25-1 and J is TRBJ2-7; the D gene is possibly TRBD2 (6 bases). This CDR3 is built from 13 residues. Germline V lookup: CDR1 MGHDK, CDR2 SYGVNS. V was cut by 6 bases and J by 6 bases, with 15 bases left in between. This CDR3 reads CASRPWGEAEQYF. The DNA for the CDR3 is TGTGCCAGCAGACCCTGGGGGGAGGCCGAGCAGTACTTC.

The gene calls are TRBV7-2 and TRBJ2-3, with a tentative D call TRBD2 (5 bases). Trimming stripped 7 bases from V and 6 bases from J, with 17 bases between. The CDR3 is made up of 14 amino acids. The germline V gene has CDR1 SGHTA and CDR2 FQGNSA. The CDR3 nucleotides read TGTGCCAGCACCGAGAGGGCCCTGGGGGATACGCAGTATTTT. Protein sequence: CASTERALGDTQYF.

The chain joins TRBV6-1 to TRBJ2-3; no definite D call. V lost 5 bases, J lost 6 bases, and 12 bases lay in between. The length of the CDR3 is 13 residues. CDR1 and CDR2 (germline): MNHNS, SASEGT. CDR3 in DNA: TGTGCCAGCAGTCCCCCCAACACGGATACGCAGTATTTT. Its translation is CASSPPNTDTQYF.

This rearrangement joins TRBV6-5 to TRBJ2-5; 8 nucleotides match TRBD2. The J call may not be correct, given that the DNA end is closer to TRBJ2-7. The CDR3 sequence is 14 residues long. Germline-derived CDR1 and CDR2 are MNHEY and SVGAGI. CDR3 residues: CASRQPGLVSEQYF. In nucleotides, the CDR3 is TGTGCCAGCAGGCAGCCGGGACTAGTTTCCGAGCAGTACTTC.

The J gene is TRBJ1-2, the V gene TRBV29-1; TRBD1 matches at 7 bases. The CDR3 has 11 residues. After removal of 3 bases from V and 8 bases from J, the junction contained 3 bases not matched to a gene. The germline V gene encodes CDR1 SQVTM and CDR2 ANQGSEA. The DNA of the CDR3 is TGCAGCGTTGAGACAGGGAGGGGCTACACCTTC. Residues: CSVETGRGYTF.

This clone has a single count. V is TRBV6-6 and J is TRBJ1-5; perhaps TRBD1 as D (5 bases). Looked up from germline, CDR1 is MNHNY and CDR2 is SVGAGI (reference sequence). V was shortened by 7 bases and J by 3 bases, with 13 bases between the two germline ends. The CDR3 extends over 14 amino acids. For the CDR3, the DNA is TGTGCCAGCACCCGACAGCGGGACAATCAGCCCCAGCATTTT. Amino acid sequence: CASTRQRDNQPQHF.

CDR3 sequence: CASRGGYSTDTQYF. The DNA for the CDR3 is TGCGCCAGCAGAGGAGGTTACAGCACAGATACGCAGTATTTT. The rearrangement uses TRBV5-1 and TRBJ2-3, with D maybe TRBD2 (5 bases). V was shortened by 5 bases and J by 0 bases, with 10 bases between the two germline ends. Per germline, CDR1 SGHRS and CDR2 YFSETQ. The CDR3 loop spans 14 amino acids.

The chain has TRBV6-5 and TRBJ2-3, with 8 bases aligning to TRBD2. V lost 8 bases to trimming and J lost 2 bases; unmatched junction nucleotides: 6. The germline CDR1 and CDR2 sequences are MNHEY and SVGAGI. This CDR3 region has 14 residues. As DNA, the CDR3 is TGTGCCAGCGGTCGGGGGGGGCACACAGATACGCAGTATTTT. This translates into CASGRGGHTDTQYF.

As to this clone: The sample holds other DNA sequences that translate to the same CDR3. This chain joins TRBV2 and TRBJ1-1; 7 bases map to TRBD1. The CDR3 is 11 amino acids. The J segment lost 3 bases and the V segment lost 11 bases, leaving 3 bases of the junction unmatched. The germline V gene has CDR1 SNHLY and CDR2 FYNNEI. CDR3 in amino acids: CASGGDTEAFF. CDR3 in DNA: TGTGCCTCAGGGGGAGACACTGAAGCTTTCTTT.

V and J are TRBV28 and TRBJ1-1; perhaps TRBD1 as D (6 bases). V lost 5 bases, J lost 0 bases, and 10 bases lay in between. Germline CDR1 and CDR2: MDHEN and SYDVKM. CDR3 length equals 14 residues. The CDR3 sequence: CASSRGHMNTEAFF. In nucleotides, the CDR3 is TGTGCCAGCAGTCGGGGACATATGAACACTGAAGCTTTCTTT.

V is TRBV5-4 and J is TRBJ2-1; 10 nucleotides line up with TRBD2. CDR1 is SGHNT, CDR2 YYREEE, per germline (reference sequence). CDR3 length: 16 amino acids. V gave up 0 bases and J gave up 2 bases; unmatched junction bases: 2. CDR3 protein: CASSLASGRAYNEQFF. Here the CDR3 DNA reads TGTGCCAGCAGCTTGGCCAGCGGGAGGGCCTACAATGAGCAGTTCTTC.

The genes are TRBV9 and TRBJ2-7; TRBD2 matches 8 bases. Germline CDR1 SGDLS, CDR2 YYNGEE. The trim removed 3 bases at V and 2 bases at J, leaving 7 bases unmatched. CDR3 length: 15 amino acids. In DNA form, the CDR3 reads TGTGCCAGCAGCGAGGCCCCCGGGGGGGCCTACGAGCAGTACTTC. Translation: CASSEAPGGAYEQYF. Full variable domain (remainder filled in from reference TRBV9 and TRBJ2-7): DSGVTQTPKHLITATGQRVTLRCSPRSGDLSVYWYQQSLDQGLQFLIQYYNGEERAKGNILERFSAQQFPDLHSELNLSSLELGDSALYFCASSEAPGGAYEQYFGPGTRLTVT.

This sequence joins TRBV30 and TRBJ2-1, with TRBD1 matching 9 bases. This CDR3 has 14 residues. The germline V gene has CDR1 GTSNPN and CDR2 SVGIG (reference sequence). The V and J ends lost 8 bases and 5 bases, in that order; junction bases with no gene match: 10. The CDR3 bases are TGTGCCCGCTCCGGGACAGGGCCAAACAATGAGCAGTTCTTC. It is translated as CARSGTGPNNEQFF.

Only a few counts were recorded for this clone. This CDR3 reads CASSHGCSNQPQHF. The CDR3 region has the DNA TGCGCCAGCAGTCACGGGTGCAGCAATCAGCCCCAGCATTTT. This chain uses TRBV23-1 with TRBJ1-5; D is unclear. TRBV23-1 is designated an ORF whose function remains uncertain. CDR3 length: 14 residues. Trimming pared 3 bases from V and 1 base from J, leaving 7 bases between.

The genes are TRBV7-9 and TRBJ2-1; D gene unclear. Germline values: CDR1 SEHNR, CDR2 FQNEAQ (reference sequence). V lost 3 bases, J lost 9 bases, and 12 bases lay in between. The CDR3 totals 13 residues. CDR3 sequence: CASSLFMRPEQFF. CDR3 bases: TGTGCCAGCAGCTTGTTCATGAGGCCTGAGCAGTTCTTC.

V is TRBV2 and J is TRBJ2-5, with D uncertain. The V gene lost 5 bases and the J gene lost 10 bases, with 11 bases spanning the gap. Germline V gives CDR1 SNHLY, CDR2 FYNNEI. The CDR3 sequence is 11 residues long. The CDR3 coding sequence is TGTGCCAGCAGTATCGGTAGGAGCCAGTACTTC. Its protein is CASSIGRSQYF.

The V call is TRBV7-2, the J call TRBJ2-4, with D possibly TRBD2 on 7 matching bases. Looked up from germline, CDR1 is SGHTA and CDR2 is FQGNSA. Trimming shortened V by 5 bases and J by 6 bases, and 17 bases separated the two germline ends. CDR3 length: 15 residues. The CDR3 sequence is CASSPGWGGGNIQYF. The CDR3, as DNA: TGTGCCAGCAGCCCGGGTTGGGGAGGGGGAAACATTCAGTACTTC.

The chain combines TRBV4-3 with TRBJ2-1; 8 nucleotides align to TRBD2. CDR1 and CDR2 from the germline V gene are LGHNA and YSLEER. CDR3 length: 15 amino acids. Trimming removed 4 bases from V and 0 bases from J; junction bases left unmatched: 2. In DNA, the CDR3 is TGCGCCAGCAGCCCACTAGCGGACTCCTACAATGAGCAGTTCTTC. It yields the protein CASSPLADSYNEQFF.